The following is a T cell receptor (beta chain) sequence with its context. Synthesis of cDNA was carried out by template-switch 5'RACE. The reaction used 10-nucleotide random UMIs. TCRdb reanalysed the 5' RACE reads using MiXCR and keeps one entry per CDR3 protein. This sample has 45,000 to 65,000 distinct CDR3 sequences, with roughly 8.3% found just once. This sample is drawn from a study of neurological immune-mediated disorders. The time point denotes: longitudinal time-point 3. Germline V gene data show CDR1 as MNHEY and CDR2 as SVGAGI. The CDR3 totals 11 residues. Deletions cut 7 bases from V and 7 bases from J, with 10 bases between.

This sequence was found in a woman in her 40s in good health. V and J are TRBV6-5 and TRBJ1-1; D uncertain. The sample taken for sequencing was PBMCs. The CDR3 sequence is CASIGTDEAFF. The DNA for the CDR3 is TGTGCCAGCATCGGAACGGATGAAGCTTTCTTT.